This T cell receptor (beta chain) was recovered during a study of blood T cell repertoires in COVID-19. V was clipped by 4 bases and J by 4 bases, with 10 bases between them. The CDR3 extends over 13 amino acids. Germline V gene sequence: CDR1 MDHEN, CDR2 SYDVKM. In the authors' methods: Estimated nucleated cell counts came from reference gene primer amplification. Using immunoSEQ multiplex PCR, the repertoire was profiled, and TCRdb retains in-frame clones only, with some absent. The V and J calls and the clone size are those of that table, but D and trimming were determined from the DNA. The profile shows about 200,000 clones, around 82% of them singletons. The participants were between roughly 18 and 89 years old and came from roughly 25 US areas.

The sequence was obtained from a woman aged 50 to 60 with acute COVID-19. The rearrangement links TRBV28 to TRBJ1-2; D is unclear. Sequencing was carried out using PBMCs or T cells enriched from blood (not recorded which). The CDR3 DNA is TGTGCCAGCAGTTCCCGGGGTCTCTATGGCTACACCTTC. Protein sequence: CASSSRGLYGYTF.